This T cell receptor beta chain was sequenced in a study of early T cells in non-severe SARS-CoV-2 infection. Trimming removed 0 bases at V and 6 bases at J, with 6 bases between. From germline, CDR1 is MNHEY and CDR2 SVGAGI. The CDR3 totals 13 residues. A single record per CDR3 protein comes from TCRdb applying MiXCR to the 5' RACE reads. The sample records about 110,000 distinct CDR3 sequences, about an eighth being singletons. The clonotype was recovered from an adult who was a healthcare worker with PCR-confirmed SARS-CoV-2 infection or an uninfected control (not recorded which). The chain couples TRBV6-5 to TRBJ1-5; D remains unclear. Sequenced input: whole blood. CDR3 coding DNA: TGTGCCAGCAGTTACTCCCCTTTTCAGCCCCAGCATTTT. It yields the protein CASSYSPFQPQHF.